The 7 T cell receptor beta chains below all came from one sample that was sequenced in a study of T cell repertoires in cytomegalovirus infection. No antigen has been identified for these receptors. One entry per CDR3 protein, called by TCRdb with MiXCR from the reads. In the table there are about half a million distinct CDR3 sequences, around a third of which are singletons. Sequenced here: cultured PBMCs, sampled from culture after CMV antigen stimulation. The receptors come from a human donor in good health (CMV status not recorded). Some clones in this sample may be carry-over from other donors' samples.

V gene TRBV27 combines with J gene TRBJ2-4; the D gene is possibly TRBD2 (5 bases). Germline V lookup: CDR1 MNHEY, CDR2 SMNVEV (reference sequence). This CDR3 spans 13 amino acids. V lost 8 bases to trimming and J lost 2 bases, with 10 bases between them. CDR3 in amino acids: CASRTESKNIQYF. The CDR3 DNA reads as TGTGCCAGCCGGACTGAATCCAAAAACATTCAGTACTTC.

The chain links TRBV4-1 to TRBJ2-5; possibly TRBD1 for D (6 bases). The CDR3 covers 14 residues. The germline gives CDR1 MGHRA, CDR2 YSYEKL. V lost 3 bases and J lost 1, with 9 bases in between. CDR3 residues: CASSHGQPQETQYF. The CDR3 DNA follows: TGCGCCAGCAGCCATGGACAGCCCCAAGAGACCCAGTACTTC.

V and J are TRBV7-9 and TRBJ1-6, with D tentatively TRBD1 (5 bases). The germline CDR1 and CDR2 sequences are SEHNR and FQNEAQ (reference sequence). CDR3 length: 12 amino acids. V lost 5 bases and J 9 bases, leaving 8 bases between the germline ends. CDR3 nucleotides: TGTGCCAGCAGCCGGGGGATTTCACCCCTCCACTTT. It specifies CASSRGISPLHF.

J is TRBJ2-2 and V is TRBV14; D remains ambiguous. Germline V CDR1 and CDR2: SGHDN, FVKESK. V was pared by 3 bases and J by 5 bases, with 7 bases between. CDR3 length: 13 residues. CDR3 amino acids: CASSQTETGELFF. DNA for the CDR3: TGTGCCAGCAGCCAGACGGAAACCGGGGAGCTGTTTTTT.

The J gene is TRBJ2-1, the V gene TRBV7-2, with 8 nucleotides matching TRBD2. The V and J ends lost 5 bases and 3 bases, in that order; junction bases with no gene match: 3. Germline assignment: CDR1 SGHTA and CDR2 FQGNSA. This CDR3 comprises 14 residues. The DNA for the CDR3 is TGTGCCAGCAGCGTGACTAGCGACTACAATGAGCAGTTCTTC. This gives the protein CASSVTSDYNEQFF.

The rearrangement joins TRBV12-5 to TRBJ2-6; TRBD1 matches at 7 bases. V shed 4 bases and J 2 bases; nucleotides not matched to a gene: 2. In germline, CDR1 is LGHNT, CDR2 FRNRAP. This CDR3 is built from 15 residues. The CDR3 DNA sequence: TGTGCTAGTGGTTGGGGGACAGCTGGGGCCAACGTCCTGACTTTC. Translation: CASGWGTAGANVLTF. The entire variable domain, with the rest obtained from reference TRBV12-5 and TRBJ2-6, is as follows: DARVTQTPRHKVTEMGQEVTMRCQPILGHNTVFWYRQTMMQGLELLAYFRNRAPLDDSGMPKDRFSAEMPDATLATLKIQPSEPRDSAVYFCASGWGTAGANVLTFGAGSRLTVL.

The J gene is TRBJ2-7, the V gene TRBV24-1; weak D call: TRBD2 (5 bases). Germline V gene lookup returns CDR1 KGHDR and CDR2 SFDVKD. The CDR3 runs to 12 residues. Between the trimmed V and J ends, which lost 0 bases and 9 bases, there was a span of 8 bases. The DNA of the CDR3 is TGTGCCACCAGTGATTTGCCGGGATTGCAGTACTTC. It translates to CATSDLPGLQYF.